The clone carrying this TCR beta chain was seen a handful of times. The entry originates in a study of patients and donors after allogeneic stem cell transplantation. This CDR3 is 12 amino acids long. The ends were cut back, 1 base at V and 2 bases at J, with 2 bases in the middle. TCRdb reanalysed the RT-PCR reads using MiXCR and keeps one entry per CDR3 protein. The sample carries approximately 200,000 distinct CDR3 sequences, roughly 38% recorded once. The receptor was isolated from a human donor who was either an allogeneic HSCT recipient or a stem cell or donor lymphocyte infusion donor (not recorded which). It is not recorded whose cells these are; they may come from a transplant donor. Specimen: blood, either unsorted or a sorted T cell fraction (not recorded which). This chain uses TRBV12-3 or TRBV12-4 with TRBJ2-5, with no clear D. The CDR3, as DNA: TGTGCCAGCAGTTTAGTACAAGAGACCCAGTACTTC. Protein: CASSLVQETQYF.